This TCR beta chain comes out of a study of T-cell reconstitution after alpha-beta-depleted transplantation in children. Study-level points and caveats: Newly produced T cells mostly provided counts and TCRbeta diversity after one year, as hyperexpanded clones declined.

Unique molecular identifiers were used to barcode this TCRbeta library. TCRdb redid the calling of the PCR reads with MiXCR, one entry per CDR3 protein. Here the sample spans about 1,000,000 distinct CDR3 sequences, about 29% being singletons. V was cut by 7 bases and J by 0 bases, with 10 bases left in between. Germline values: CDR1 SGHRS, CDR2 YFSETQ. The CDR3 loop spans 13 amino acids. This clonotype has just a few counts. Its specificity is unknown. Here the sequenced sample was PBMCs, mostly from graft donor cells, taken 360 days after TCRalphabeta/CD19-depleted stem cell transplant. The chain is built from TRBV5-1 and TRBJ1-1, with D possibly being TRBD1 (6 bases). This receptor was obtained from a boy under two years old who had a stem cell transplant for SCID, so the T cells may come from the graft donor. CDR3 region: CASGTGMNTEAFF. CDR3 in DNA: TGCGCCAGCGGAACAGGGATGAACACTGAAGCTTTCTTT.